This TCR beta chain was documented in a study of blood T cells in healthy people across ages. Looking at the study overall: T cells yielded about one barcoded beta molecule per two cells through template switching.

A J-beta primer mix and a sample-barcoded 5' primer were used in a second PCR of about 7 to 12 cycles. Through a template-switch adaptor with 12 random nucleotides, each cDNA molecule received a tag. Via MiXCR, TCRdb re-called the 5' RACE reads, giving one row per CDR3 protein. Found here are roughly 1.6 million distinct CDR3 sequences, roughly a third of them singletons; the top ten hold 11%. CDR3 length: 14 amino acids. The trim removed 4 bases at V and 7 bases at J, leaving 9 bases unmatched. CDR1 SGHVS and CDR2 FNYEAQ come from the germline V gene. Each sample provided at least 5.5 micrograms of extracted total RNA. Study-level results: Measured against age, TCR beta diversity per million T cells decreased in a roughly linear manner.

In this sample, this clonotype turned up a few times. The antigen is undetermined. Sequencing used blood. The gene calls are TRBV7-6 and TRBJ1-2, with 7 bases matching TRBD1. This sequence originates from a woman under 40 in good health. CDR3 residues: CASSYTRGRGGYTF. DNA of the CDR3: TGTGCCAGCAGCTACACGAGGGGGCGCGGTGGCTACACCTTC.